This entry is about one T cell receptor (beta chain). There is no known antigen for this receptor. No qualities accompany the bases; no much larger clone lies one base away. This specimen belongs to a study of T-cell reconstitution after alpha-beta-depleted transplantation in children (dated by TCRdb to 2016 to 2017). General notes on the study: Using TCR repertoire profiling, the study quantitatively followed how T-cell immune reconstitution unfolded in children after TCRalphabeta/CD19-depleted allogeneic hematopoietic cell transplantation.

V drops 1 base and J drops 5 bases, leaving 18 bases in between. CDR3 length: 16 amino acids, cysteine to phenylalanine. Only the CDR3 portion is preserved as DNA: 48 bases, with reading frame beginning at the first base. CDR1 and CDR2 are read off the germline V gene as SGHRS and YFSETQ. The library was generated by PCR. The listed sequencing device is Illumina HiSeq 2500. TCR libraries were prepared with molecular barcoding, using unique molecular identifiers to normalize TCRbeta repertoire quantification. In-frame beta chains were kept once TCRdb had trimmed the public reads at Q25 with fastp and called clones with MiXCR. Each CDR3 protein gets just one entry, which takes the most common genes and DNA from the rows behind it. A total of approximately 350,000 distinct CDR3 sequences appear in this sample, roughly 14% of them only once. Jointly, the top ten make up about 4% of the sample.

The source material was PBMCs, sampled from the stem cell graft. This TCR came from a human donor who donated a stem cell graft to a child with Fanconi anemia. Recombination joined TRBV5-1 with TRBJ1-1; a tentative D call is TRBD1 (6 bases match). This receptor carries the CDR3 CASSLSVSGGGTEAFF. Read as DNA, the sequence is TGCGCCAGCAGCTTGTCGGTTTCTGGGGGCGGAACTGAAGCTTTCTTT.